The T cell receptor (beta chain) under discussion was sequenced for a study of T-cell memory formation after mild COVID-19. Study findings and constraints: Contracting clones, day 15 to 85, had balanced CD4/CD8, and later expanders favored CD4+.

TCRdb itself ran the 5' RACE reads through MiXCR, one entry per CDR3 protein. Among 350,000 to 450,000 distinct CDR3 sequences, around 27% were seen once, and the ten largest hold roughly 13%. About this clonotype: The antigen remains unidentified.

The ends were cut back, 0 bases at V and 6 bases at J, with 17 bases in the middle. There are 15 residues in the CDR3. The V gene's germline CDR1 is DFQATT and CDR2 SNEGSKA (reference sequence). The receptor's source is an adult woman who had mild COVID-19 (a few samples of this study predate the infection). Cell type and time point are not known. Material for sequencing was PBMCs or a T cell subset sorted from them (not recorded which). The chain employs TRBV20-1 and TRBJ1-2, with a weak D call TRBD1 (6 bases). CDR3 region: CSARDRGLGADGYTF. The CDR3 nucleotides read TGCAGTGCTAGAGATCGGGGGCTGGGGGCCGATGGCTACACCTTC.